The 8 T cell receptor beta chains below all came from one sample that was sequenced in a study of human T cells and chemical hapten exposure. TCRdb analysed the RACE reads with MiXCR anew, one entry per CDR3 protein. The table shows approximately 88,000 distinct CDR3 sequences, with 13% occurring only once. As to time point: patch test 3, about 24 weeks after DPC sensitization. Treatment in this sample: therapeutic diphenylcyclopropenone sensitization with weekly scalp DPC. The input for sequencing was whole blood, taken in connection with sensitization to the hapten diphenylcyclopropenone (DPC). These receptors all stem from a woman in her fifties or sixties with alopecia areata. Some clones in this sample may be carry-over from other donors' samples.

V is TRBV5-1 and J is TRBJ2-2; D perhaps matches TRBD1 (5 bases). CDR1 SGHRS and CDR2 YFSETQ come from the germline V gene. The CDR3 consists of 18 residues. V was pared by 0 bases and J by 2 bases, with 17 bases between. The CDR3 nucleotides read TGCGCCAGCAGCTTGGAAGGACAAACAGCCAGAAACACCGGGGAGCTGTTTTTT. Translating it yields CASSLEGQTARNTGELFF.

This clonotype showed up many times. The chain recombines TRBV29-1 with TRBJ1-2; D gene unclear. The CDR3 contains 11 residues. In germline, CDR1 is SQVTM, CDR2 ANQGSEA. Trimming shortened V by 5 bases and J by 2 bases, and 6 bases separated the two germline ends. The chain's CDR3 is CSVNGNYGYTF. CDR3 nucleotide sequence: TGCAGCGTTAACGGAAACTATGGCTACACCTTC.

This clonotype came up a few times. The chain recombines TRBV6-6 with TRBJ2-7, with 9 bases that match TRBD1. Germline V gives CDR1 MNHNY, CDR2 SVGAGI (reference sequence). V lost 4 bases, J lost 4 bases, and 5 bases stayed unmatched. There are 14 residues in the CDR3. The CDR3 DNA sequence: TGTGCCAGCAGTTCCGGGACAGGGCGGTACGAGCAGTACTTC. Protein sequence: CASSSGTGRYEQYF.

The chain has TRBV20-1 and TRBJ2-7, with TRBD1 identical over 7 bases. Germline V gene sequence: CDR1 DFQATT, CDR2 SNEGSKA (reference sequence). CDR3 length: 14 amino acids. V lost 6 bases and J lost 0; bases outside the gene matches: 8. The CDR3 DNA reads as TGCAGTGCCTTCTCGGACAGGAGCTCCTACGAGCAGTACTTC. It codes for CSAFSDRSSYEQYF.

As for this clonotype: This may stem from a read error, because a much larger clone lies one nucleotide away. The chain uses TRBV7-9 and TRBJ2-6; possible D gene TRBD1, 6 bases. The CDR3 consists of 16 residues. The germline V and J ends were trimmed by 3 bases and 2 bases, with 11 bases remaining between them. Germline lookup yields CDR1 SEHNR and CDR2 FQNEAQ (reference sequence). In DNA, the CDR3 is TGTGCCAGCAGCTTTGGGACAAGCCCTGGGGCCAACGTCCTGACTTTC. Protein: CASSFGTSPGANVLTF.

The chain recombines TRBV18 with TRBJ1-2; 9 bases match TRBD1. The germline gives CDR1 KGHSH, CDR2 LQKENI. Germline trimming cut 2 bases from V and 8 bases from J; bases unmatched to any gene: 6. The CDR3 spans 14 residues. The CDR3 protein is CASSPSGTGKGYTF. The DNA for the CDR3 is TGTGCCAGCTCACCATCCGGGACAGGGAAAGGCTACACCTTC.

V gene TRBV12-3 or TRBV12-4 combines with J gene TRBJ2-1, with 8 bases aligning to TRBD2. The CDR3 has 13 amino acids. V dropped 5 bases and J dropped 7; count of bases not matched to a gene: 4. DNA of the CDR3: TGTGCCAGCAGTCGGGGGGGATGGAATGAGCAGTTCTTC. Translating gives CASSRGGWNEQFF.

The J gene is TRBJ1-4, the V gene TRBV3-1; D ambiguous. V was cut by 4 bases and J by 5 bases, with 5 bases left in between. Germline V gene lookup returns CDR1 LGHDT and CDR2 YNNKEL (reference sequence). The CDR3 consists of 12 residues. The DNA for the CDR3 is TGTGCCAGCAGCCTCCAAAATGAAAAACTGTTTTTT. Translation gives CASSLQNEKLFF.